One sample yielded the 12 T cell receptor beta chains listed below, sequenced in a study of cytomegalovirus exposure and HLA in healthy donors. Amplification used 60 Vbeta primers and 13 Jbeta primers. Generated by immunoSEQ multiplex PCR, the TCRdb table keeps only in-frame clones and is missing some. The sample holds 130,000 to 150,000 clones. Specimen: PBMCs. The receptors here all came from a male donor in good health and CMV-seronegative.

The CDR3 bases are TGTGCCAGCACCGAGCGGGAGGTGTACAATGAGCAGTTCTTC. Translated, it gives CASTEREVYNEQFF. This chain connects TRBV7-9 to TRBJ2-1; TRBD2 matches 9 bases. Germline-derived CDR1 and CDR2 are SEHNR and FQNEAQ (reference sequence). The CDR3 sequence is 14 residues long. Trimming removed 7 bases from V and 4 bases from J; junction bases left unmatched: 5.

The genes are TRBV28 and TRBJ1-5; TRBD1 matches at 7 bases. Germline lookup yields CDR1 MDHEN and CDR2 SYDVKM. The CDR3 covers 15 residues. J gave up 7 bases and V 1 base, and 7 bases lay outside the gene matches. The CDR3 sequence: CASSLSGTVPQPQHF. Here the CDR3 DNA reads TGTGCCAGCAGTTTATCGGGGACAGTGCCCCAGCCCCAGCATTTT.

The chain couples TRBV28 to TRBJ1-1, with D possibly matching TRBD1 (5 bases). The CDR3 covers 15 residues. From germline, CDR1 is MDHEN and CDR2 SYDVKM. V lost 0 bases to trimming and J lost 5 bases, with 13 bases between them. Here the CDR3 DNA reads TGTGCCAGCAGTTTATGGGGGGGTGAGGAGACTGAAGCTTTCTTT. It encodes CASSLWGGEETEAFF.

This sequence joins TRBV6-4 and TRBJ1-2; 9 bases agree with TRBD1. Germline V gene sequence: CDR1 MRHNA, CDR2 SNTAGT. After removal of 0 bases from V and 4 bases from J, the junction contained 3 bases not matched to a gene. This CDR3 comprises 15 residues. Here the CDR3 DNA reads TGTGCCAGCAGTGACTCGGGGACAGGGACCTATGGCTACACCTTC. Protein: CASSDSGTGTYGYTF.

The CDR3 DNA reads as TGTGCCAGCAGCTGGCTGGGGGGGGCGGGGAACACTGAAGCTTTCTTT. Translation: CASSWLGGAGNTEAFF. The rearrangement links TRBV4-2 to TRBJ1-1; tentative D call: TRBD1 (6 bases). CDR3 length: 16 amino acids. V gave up 5 bases and J gave up 1 base, with 17 bases separating them. Germline-derived CDR1 and CDR2 are LGHNA and YNFKEQ.

This sequence joins TRBV19 and TRBJ1-5, with 7 bases aligning to TRBD1. Germline CDR1 and CDR2: LNHDA and SQIVND (reference sequence). V lost 4 bases, J lost 6 bases, and 12 bases stayed unmatched. The CDR3 length is 16 residues. The CDR3 here is CASSTPQQGLAQPQHF. The CDR3 nucleotides are TGTGCCAGTAGTACGCCGCAACAGGGGCTTGCTCAGCCCCAGCATTTT.

CDR3 loop: CSVAHSRAEAFF. The CDR3 DNA reads as TGCAGCGTTGCCCACTCGAGAGCTGAAGCTTTCTTT. The chain couples TRBV29-1 to TRBJ1-1, with unresolved D. Between the trimmed V and J ends, which lost 4 bases and 6 bases, there was a span of 12 bases. Per germline, CDR1 SQVTM and CDR2 ANQGSEA. This CDR3 spans 12 amino acids.

The CDR3 is CASSEGAGVGEQYF. CDR3 nucleotides: TGTGCCAGCAGTGAAGGTGCCGGGGTGGGGGAGCAGTACTTC. The V call is TRBV6-1, the J call TRBJ2-7, with D perhaps matching TRBD2 (5 bases). Between the trimmed V and J ends, which lost 1 base and 7 bases, there was a span of 14 bases. Germline loops: CDR1 MNHNS, CDR2 SASEGT. This CDR3 has 14 residues.

The chain recombines TRBV29-1 with TRBJ1-2; TRBD1 matches at 7 bases. With V trimmed by 5 bases and J by 7 bases, 7 bases remained unmatched. The CDR3 totals 12 residues. Germline loops: CDR1 SQVTM, CDR2 ANQGSEA. The CDR3 protein is CSVWTGNAGYTF. As DNA, the CDR3 is TGCAGCGTTTGGACAGGCAACGCTGGCTACACCTTC.

The chain recombines TRBV7-9 with TRBJ2-6; 9 positions agree with TRBD2. V dropped 4 bases and J dropped 2; count of bases not matched to a gene: 9. The CDR3 totals 18 residues. Germline V gene data show CDR1 as SEHNR and CDR2 as FQNEAQ (reference sequence). DNA for the CDR3: TGTGCCAGCAGCTCCTCCGGGACTAGCTTCGCTGGGGCCAACGTCCTGACTTTC. Protein: CASSSSGTSFAGANVLTF. Full variable domain (missing parts from reference TRBV7-9 and TRBJ2-6): DTGVSQNPRHKITKRGQNVTFRCDPISEHNRLYWYRQTLGQGPEFLTYFQNEAQLEKSRLLSDRFSAERPKGSFSTLEIQRTEQGDSAMYLCASSSSGTSFAGANVLTFGAGSRLTVL.

The V call is TRBV5-4, the J call TRBJ1-1, with TRBD1 matching 8 bases. Germline CDR1 and CDR2: SGHNT and YYREEE (reference sequence). After removal of 4 bases from V and 0 bases from J, the junction contained 17 bases not matched to a gene. The CDR3 extends over 19 amino acids. This CDR3 is CASSPPRQGASEMNTEAFF. The CDR3 bases are TGTGCCAGCAGCCCTCCAAGGCAGGGGGCCTCGGAGATGAACACTGAAGCTTTCTTT.

J is TRBJ2-2 and V is TRBV9; D is undetermined. Germline CDR1 SGDLS, CDR2 YYNGEE. Trimming pared 0 bases from V and 6 bases from J, leaving 9 bases between. CDR3 length equals 14 residues. The CDR3 DNA sequence: TGTGCCAGCAGCGTAGGGCAGGAACCCGGGGAGCTGTTTTTT. It encodes CASSVGQEPGELFF. Variable domain in full (rest from reference TRBV9 and TRBJ2-2): DSGVTQTPKHLITATGQRVTLRCSPRSGDLSVYWYQQSLDQGLQFLIQYYNGEERAKGNILERFSAQQFPDLHSELNLSSLELGDSALYFCASSVGQEPGELFFGEGSRLTVL.